The 8 T cell receptor beta chains given below trace back to one sample, sequenced in a study of T cell changes during pregnancy in multiple sclerosis. The assay was immunoSEQ multiplex PCR, and TCRdb's table has in-frame clones only and misses some. This table holds about 87,000 clones, 93% found once. This sample comprised peripheral blood, obtained in the third trimester of pregnancy. The receptors shown here come from a female donor in good health, enrolled as a control in a pregnancy study.

The rearrangement joins TRBV7-6 to TRBJ2-6, with D hard to call. Trimming shortened V by 5 bases and J by 0 bases, and 8 bases separated the two germline ends. Germline V gene lookup returns CDR1 SGHVS and CDR2 FNYEAQ. The CDR3 spans 15 residues. The CDR3 here is CASSLRFSGANVLTF. CDR3 DNA: TGTGCCAGCAGCCTCAGGTTCTCTGGGGCCAACGTCCTGACTTTC.

The V call is TRBV19, the J call TRBJ2-1; 10 nucleotides line up with TRBD2. CDR1 LNHDA and CDR2 SQIVND come from the germline V gene (reference sequence). The V and J ends lost 3 bases and 8 bases, in that order; junction bases with no gene match: 7. The CDR3 covers 15 residues. CDR3 protein: CASSIWASGSYEQFF. CDR3 nucleotide sequence: TGTGCCAGTAGTATCTGGGCTAGCGGGAGTTATGAGCAGTTCTTC.

The chain couples TRBV6-1 to TRBJ2-7, with D maybe TRBD1 (5 bases). Per the germline V gene, CDR1 is MNHNS and CDR2 is SASEGT. V was shortened by 6 bases and J by 4 bases, with 10 bases between the two germline ends. This CDR3 spans 12 amino acids. The CDR3 DNA sequence: TGTGCCAGCAGCGATACAGGTTACGAGCAGTACTTC. Its translation is CASSDTGYEQYF.

The genes are TRBV7-9 and TRBJ1-1, with a weak D call TRBD1 (6 bases). Germline assignment: CDR1 SEHNR and CDR2 FQNEAQ (reference sequence). This CDR3 spans 14 amino acids. V lost 2 bases and J lost 8, with 15 bases in between. CDR3 nucleotides: TGTGCCAGCAGCTTACTGGGGGCGCGGCCAGAAGCTTTCTTT. This gives the protein CASSLLGARPEAFF.

This clone was recorded only once. The chain employs TRBV19 and TRBJ2-2; 7 positions match TRBD1. Germline CDR1 and CDR2: LNHDA and SQIVND (reference sequence). The CDR3 consists of 15 residues. Unmatched junction bases numbered 1, after V lost 3 bases and J lost 0 bases. CDR3 nucleotides: TGTGCCAGTAGTATGGGACAGACGAACACCGGGGAGCTGTTTTTT. Amino acids: CASSMGQTNTGELFF.

V gene TRBV28 combines with J gene TRBJ2-2; perhaps TRBD1 as D (6 bases). Between the trimmed V and J ends, which lost 7 bases and 2 bases, there was a span of 11 bases. The CDR3 is 14 residues long. The V gene's germline CDR1 is MDHEN and CDR2 SYDVKM. CDR3 sequence reads: CASISGTNTGELFF. The CDR3 coding sequence is TGTGCCAGCATCTCGGGGACAAACACCGGGGAGCTGTTTTTT.

This chain uses TRBV28 with TRBJ2-1; a weak D match, TRBD1 (6 bases). The CDR3 totals 14 residues. Trimming removed 9 bases at V and 3 bases at J, with 15 bases between. The germline CDR1 and CDR2 sequences are MDHEN and SYDVKM. CDR3 nucleotide sequence: TGTGCCAGTCTGGGGGCCGGGAACTACAATGAGCAGTTCTTC. Translating gives CASLGAGNYNEQFF.

The CDR3 reads CASSSSFGAGPSNEQFF. The CDR3 DNA follows: TGTGCCAGCAGCTCCTCGTTTGGGGCGGGGCCTAGCAATGAGCAGTTCTTC. The rearrangement uses TRBV11-3 and TRBJ2-1, with D possibly being TRBD2 (6 bases). CDR1 is SGHNT and CDR2 is YENEEA in the germline V gene. V was cut by 4 bases and J by 6 bases, with 22 bases left in between. The CDR3 loop spans 17 amino acids.